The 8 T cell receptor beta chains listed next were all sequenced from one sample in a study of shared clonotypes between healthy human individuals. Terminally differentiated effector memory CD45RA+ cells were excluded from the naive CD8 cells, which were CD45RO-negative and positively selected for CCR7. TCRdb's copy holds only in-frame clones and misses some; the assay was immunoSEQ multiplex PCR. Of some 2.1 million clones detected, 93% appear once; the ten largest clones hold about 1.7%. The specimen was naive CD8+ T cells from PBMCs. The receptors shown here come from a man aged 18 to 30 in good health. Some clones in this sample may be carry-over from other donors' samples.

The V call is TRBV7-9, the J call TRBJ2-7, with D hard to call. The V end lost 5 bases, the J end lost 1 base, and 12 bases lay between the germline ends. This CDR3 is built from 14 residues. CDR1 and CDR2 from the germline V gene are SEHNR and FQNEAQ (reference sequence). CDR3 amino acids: CASSPLLGSYEQYF. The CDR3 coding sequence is TGTGCCAGCAGCCCCCTGTTGGGTTCCTACGAGCAGTACTTC.

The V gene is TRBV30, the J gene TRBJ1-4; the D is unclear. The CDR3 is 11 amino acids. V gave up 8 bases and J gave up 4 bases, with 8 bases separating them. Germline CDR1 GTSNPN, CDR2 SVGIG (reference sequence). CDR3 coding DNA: TGTGCCATGGACCTTAATGAAAAACTGTTTTTT. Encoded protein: CAMDLNEKLFF.

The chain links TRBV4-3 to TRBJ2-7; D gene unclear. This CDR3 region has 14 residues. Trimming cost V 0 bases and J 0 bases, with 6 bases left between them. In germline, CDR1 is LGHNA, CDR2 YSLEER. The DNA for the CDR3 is TGCGCCAGCAGCCAAGATACTCGCTCCTACGAGCAGTACTTC. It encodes CASSQDTRSYEQYF.

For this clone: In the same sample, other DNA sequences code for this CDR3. CDR3 protein: CASSPGQGLYEQYF. CDR3 in DNA: TGCGCCAGCAGCCCGGGACAGGGGCTTTACGAGCAGTACTTC. This chain connects TRBV5-1 to TRBJ2-7; TRBD1 agrees at 10 bases. Germline assignment: CDR1 SGHRS and CDR2 YFSETQ. The CDR3 is made up of 14 amino acids. V shed 4 bases and J 4 bases; nucleotides not matched to a gene: 5.

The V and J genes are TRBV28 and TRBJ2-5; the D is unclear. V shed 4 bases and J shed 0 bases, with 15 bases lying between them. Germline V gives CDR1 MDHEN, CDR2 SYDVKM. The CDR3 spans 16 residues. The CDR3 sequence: CASSSRSGRNQETQYF. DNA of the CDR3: TGTGCCAGCAGTTCAAGGTCAGGCCGCAACCAAGAGACCCAGTACTTC.

Here the CDR3 DNA reads TGTGCCATCAGTGAGTCAGGGTACGATAACTATGGCTACACCTTC. Residues: CAISESGYDNYGYTF. This chain connects TRBV10-3 to TRBJ1-2; D remains unclear. Trimming left V 0 bases short and J 1 base short, with 9 bases between. Germline V gene sequence: CDR1 ENHRY, CDR2 SYGVKD. This CDR3 comprises 15 residues.

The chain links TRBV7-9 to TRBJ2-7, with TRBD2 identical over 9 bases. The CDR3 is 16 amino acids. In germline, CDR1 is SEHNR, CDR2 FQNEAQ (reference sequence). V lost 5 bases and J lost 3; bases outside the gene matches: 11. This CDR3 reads CASSPATGGRVYEQYF. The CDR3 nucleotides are TGTGCCAGCAGCCCAGCTACAGGCGGGAGGGTCTACGAGCAGTACTTC.

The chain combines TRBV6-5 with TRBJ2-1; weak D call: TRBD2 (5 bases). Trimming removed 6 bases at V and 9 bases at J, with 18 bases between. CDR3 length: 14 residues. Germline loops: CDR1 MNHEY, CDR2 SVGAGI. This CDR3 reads CASSGVTSWGEQFF. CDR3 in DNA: TGTGCCAGCAGCGGGGTCACTTCATGGGGTGAGCAGTTCTTC.